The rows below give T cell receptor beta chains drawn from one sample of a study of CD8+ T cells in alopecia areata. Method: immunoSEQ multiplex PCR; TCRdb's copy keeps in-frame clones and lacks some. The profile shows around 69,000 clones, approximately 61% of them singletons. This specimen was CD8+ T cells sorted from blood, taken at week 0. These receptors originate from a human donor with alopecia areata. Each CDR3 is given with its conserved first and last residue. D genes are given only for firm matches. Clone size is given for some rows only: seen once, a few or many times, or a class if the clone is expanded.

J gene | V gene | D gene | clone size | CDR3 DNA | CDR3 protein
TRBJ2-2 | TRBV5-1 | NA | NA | TGCGCCAGCAGCATAGACAGCTTCAACACCGGGGAGCTGTTTTTT | CASSIDSFNTGELFF
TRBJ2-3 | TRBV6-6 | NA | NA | TGTGCCAGCAGCACGGGACCGGAGGTGAATACGCAGTATTTT | CASSTGPEVNTQYF
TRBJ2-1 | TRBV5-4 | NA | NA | TGTGCCAGCAGCTTGGTGTACCGTGGGAGCTCCTACAATGAGCAGTTCTTC | CASSLVYRGSSYNEQFF
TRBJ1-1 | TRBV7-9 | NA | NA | TGTGCCAGCAGCTTAGGCAGGGCTTACATGAACACTGAAGCTTTCTTT | CASSLGRAYMNTEAFF
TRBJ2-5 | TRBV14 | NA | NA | TGTGCCAGCAGCGTATCAAGGGGTCAAGAGACCCAGTACTTC | CASSVSRGQETQYF
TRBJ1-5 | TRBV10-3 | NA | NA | TGTGCCATCAGTGATGACGCAGGAGAGAATCAGCCCCAGCATTTT | CAISDDAGENQPQHF
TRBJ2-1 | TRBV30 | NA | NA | TGTGCCTGGAGTGTAGATCCAGGGGACAATGAGCAGTTCTTC | CAWSVDPGDNEQFF
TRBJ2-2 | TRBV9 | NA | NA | TGTGCCAGCAGCGTAGAAGGCACCGGGGAGCTGTTTTTT | CASSVEGTGELFF
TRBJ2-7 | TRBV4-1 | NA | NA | TGCGCCAGCAGCCAAGTTAATGATTACGAGCAGTACTTC | CASSQVNDYEQYF
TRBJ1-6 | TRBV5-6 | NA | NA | TGTGCCAGCAGCTTTGAGGGCCATAATTCACCCCTCCACTTT | CASSFEGHNSPLHF
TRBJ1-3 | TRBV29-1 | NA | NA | TGCAGCGTTGCAGGGACTGGAAACACCATATATTTT | CSVAGTGNTIYF
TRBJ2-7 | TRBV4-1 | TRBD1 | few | TGCGCCAGCAGCCAATCTCCGACAGGGAGTAGTAGCGAGCAGTACTTC | CASSQSPTGSSSEQYF
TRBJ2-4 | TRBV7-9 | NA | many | TGTGCCAGCAGCTTAGGCTTTGGGGACGAAGCCAAAAACATTCAGTACTTC | CASSLGFGDEAKNIQYF
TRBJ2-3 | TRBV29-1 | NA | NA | TGCAGCGTTTTACAGGGTTTTCCAGATACGCAGTATTTT | CSVLQGFPDTQYF
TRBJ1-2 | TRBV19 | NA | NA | TGTGCCAGTAGTTACCCTGGACAGAATCACGGCTACACCTTC | CASSYPGQNHGYTF
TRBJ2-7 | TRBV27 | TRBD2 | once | TGTGCCAGCAGTTTATCCGGGACTAGCGGTTACGAGCAGTACTTC | CASSLSGTSGYEQYF
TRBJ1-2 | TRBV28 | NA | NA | TGTGCCAGCAGTTTGCACGGGAGCTATGGCTACACCTTC | CASSLHGSYGYTF